This TCR beta chain was observed in a study of control samples from healthy donors and cancer patients. The CDR3 runs to 15 residues. The J segment lost 8 bases and the V segment lost 5 bases, leaving 6 bases of the junction unmatched. CDR1 is MDHEN and CDR2 is SYDVKM in the germline V gene. The data were produced by immunoSEQ multiplex PCR, yet TCRdb's version contains in-frame clones alone and is incomplete. The repertoire table contains fewer than 250,000 clones. This TCR came from a woman aged 25 to 39 in good health. The chain is built from TRBV28 and TRBJ2-7; TRBD2 matches 16 bases. Sequenced input: blood. In DNA, the CDR3 is TGTGCCAGCAGTCAGGGGACTAGCGGGGGGGCCCAGCAGTACTTC. Protein sequence: CASSQGTSGGAQQYF.